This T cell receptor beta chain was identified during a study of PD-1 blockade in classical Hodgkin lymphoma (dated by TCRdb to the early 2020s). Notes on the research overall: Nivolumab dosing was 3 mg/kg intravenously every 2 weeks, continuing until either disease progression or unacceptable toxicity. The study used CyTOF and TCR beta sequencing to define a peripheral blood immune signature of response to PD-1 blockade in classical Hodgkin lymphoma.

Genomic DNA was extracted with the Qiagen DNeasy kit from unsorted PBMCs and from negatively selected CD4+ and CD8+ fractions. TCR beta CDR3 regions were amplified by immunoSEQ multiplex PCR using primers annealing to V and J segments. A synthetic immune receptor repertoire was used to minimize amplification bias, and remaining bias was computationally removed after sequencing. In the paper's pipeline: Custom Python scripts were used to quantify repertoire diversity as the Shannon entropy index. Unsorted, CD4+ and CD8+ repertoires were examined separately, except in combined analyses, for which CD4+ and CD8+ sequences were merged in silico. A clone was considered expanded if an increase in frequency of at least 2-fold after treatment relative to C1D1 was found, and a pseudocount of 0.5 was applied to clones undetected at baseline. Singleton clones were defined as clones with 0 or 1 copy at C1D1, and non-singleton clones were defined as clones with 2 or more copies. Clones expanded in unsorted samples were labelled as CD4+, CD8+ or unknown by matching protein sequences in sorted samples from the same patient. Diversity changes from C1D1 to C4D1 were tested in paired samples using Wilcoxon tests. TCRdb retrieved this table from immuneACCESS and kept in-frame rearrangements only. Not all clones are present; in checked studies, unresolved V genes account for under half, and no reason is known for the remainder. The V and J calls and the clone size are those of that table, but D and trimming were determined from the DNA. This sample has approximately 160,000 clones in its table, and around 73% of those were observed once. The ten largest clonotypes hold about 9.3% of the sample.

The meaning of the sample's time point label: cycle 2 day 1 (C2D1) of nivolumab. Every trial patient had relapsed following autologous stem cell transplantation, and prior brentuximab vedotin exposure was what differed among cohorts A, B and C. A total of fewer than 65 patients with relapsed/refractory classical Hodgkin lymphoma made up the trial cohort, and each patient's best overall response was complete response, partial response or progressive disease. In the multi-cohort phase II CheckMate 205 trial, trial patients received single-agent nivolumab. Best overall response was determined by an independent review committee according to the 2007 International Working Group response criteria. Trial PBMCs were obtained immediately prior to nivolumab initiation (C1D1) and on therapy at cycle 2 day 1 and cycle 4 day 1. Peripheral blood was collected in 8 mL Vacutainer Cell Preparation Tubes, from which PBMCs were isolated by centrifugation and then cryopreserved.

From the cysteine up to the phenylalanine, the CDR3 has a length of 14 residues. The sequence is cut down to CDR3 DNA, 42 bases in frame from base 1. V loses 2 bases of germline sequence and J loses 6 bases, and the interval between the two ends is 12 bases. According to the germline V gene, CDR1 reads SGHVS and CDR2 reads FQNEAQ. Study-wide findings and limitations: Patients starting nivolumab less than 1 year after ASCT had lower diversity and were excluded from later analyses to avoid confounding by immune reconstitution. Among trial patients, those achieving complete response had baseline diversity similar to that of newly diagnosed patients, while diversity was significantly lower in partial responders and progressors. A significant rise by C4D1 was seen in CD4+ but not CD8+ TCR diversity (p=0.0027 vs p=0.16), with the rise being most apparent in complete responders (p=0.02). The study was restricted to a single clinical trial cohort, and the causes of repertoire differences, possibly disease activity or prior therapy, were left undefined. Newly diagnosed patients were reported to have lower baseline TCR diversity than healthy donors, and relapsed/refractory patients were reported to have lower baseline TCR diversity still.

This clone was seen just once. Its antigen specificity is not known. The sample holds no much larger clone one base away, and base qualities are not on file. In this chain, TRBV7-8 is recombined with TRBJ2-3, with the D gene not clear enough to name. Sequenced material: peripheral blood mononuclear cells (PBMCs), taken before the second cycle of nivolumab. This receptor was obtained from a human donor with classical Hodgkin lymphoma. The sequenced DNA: TGTGCCAGCAGCTTAAAACTAACCGACGATACGCAGTATTTT. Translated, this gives CASSLKLTDDTQYF.